This T cell receptor (beta chain) was identified in a study of blood T cell repertoires in COVID-19. About the research overall: The United States, Italy and Spain supplied acute and convalescent COVID-19 samples. Sources were T cells, B-cell-depleted T cells, or PBMCs; the material itself was cDNA or gDNA.

Trimming at V came to 4 bases and at J to 2 bases, leaving 12 bases not matched to a gene. The CDR3 runs to 16 residues. Germline V gene sequence: CDR1 SGHNT, CDR2 YYREEE (reference sequence). In the original workflow: The assay estimated nucleated cells by amplifying reference gene primers. Sequencing used immunoSEQ multiplex PCR; TCRdb keeps in-frame clones, though not all of them. The DNA gave D and trimming, while V, J and clone size come from that table. This sample carries some 300,000 clones, roughly 90% of them seen once, and the ten largest clones take approximately 2%. In this sample, this clone turned up a few times.

The receptor comes from a man between 18 and 35 years old with active or convalescent COVID-19. The J gene is TRBJ2-7, the V gene TRBV5-4; 7 bases are shared with TRBD1. The sequenced sample consisted of peripheral blood. CDR3 sequence reads: CASSTVTGNEPYEQYF. As DNA, the CDR3 is TGTGCCAGCAGCACCGTGACAGGGAACGAACCCTACGAGCAGTACTTC.